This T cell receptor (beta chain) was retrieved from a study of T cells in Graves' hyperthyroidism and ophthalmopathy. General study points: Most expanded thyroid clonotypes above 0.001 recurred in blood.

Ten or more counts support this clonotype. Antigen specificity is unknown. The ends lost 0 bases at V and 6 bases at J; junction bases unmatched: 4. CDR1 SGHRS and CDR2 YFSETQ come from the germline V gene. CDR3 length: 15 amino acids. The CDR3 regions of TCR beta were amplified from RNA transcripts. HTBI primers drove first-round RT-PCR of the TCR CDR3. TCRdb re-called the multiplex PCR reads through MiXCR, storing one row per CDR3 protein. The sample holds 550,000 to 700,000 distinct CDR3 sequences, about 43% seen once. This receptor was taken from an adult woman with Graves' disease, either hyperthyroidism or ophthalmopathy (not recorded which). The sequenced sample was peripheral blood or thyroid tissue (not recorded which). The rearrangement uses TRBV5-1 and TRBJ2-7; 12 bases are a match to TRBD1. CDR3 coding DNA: TGCGCCAGCAGCTTGGCCGGGACAGGGGGCCCCGAGCAGTACTTC. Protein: CASSLAGTGGPEQYF.